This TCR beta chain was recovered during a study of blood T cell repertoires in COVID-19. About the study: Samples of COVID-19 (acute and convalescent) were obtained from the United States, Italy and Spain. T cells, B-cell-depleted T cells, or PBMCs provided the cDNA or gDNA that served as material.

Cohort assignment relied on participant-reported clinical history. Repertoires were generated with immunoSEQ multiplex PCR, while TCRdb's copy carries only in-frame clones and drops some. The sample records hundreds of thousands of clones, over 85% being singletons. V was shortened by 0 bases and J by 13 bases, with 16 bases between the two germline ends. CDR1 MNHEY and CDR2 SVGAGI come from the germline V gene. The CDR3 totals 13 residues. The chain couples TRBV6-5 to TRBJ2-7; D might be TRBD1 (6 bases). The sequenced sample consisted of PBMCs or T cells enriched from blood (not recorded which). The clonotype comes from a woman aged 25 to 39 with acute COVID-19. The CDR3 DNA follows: TGTGCCAGCAGTTACTCGGATTACAGGGACGTATACTTC. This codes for CASSYSDYRDVYF.